This T cell receptor (beta chain) was identified in a study of naive and memory T cell subsets. Study-wide results and limits: No ground truth validated the naive and memory repertoire findings. The power law exponent of TCR abundance differed between naive and memory cells.

Cells stained for CD3, CD4, CD8, CD45RA, CD27 and viability were sorted into four CD45RA/CD27 subsets. For this clonotype: What it recognizes is unknown.

Trimming left V 5 bases short and J 3 bases short, with 14 bases between. CDR3 length: 15 amino acids. CDR1 is SGHTA, CDR2 FQGNSA, per germline. Both TRBC1 and TRBC2 were covered by a beta constant-region primer of two equimolar oligonucleotides. Four rounds of PCR amplified the ligated cDNA using nested alpha and beta constant-region primers plus SP2. Ligation attached a single-stranded oligonucleotide with a 12-nucleotide UMI and the SP2 primer to the cDNA 3' end. Using its own MiXCR run on the UMI-ligation and nested PCR reads, TCRdb lists one record per CDR3 protein. Found here are some 80,000 distinct CDR3 sequences, around 9% of them singletons; the top ten hold approximately 1.1%.

This TCR derives from a human donor in good health. This sequence joins TRBV7-2 and TRBJ2-1, with D possibly TRBD2 on 7 matching bases. Material for sequencing was naive CD8+ T cells from blood. CDR3 nucleotide sequence: TGTGCCAGCAGCCTGGTCGGGGGGCACTACAATGAGCAGTTCTTC. Translating gives CASSLVGGHYNEQFF.